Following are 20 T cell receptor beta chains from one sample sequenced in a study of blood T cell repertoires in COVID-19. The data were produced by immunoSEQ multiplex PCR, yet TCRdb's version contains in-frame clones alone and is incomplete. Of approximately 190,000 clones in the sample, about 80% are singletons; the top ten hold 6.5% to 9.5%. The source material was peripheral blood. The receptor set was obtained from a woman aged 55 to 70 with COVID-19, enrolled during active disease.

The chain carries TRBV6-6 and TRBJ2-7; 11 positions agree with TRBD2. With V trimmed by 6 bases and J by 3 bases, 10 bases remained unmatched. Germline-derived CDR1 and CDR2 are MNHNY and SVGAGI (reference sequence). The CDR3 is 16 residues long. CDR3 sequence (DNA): TGTGCCAGCAGGATGCCCGGGACTAGCGGACACTACGAGCAGTACTTC. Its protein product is CASRMPGTSGHYEQYF.

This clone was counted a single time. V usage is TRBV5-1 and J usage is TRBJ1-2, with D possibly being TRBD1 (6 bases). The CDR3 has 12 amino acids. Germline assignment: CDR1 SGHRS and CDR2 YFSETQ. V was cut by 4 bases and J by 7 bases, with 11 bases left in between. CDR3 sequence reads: CASSPQGLGYTF. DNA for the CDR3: TGCGCCAGCAGCCCGCAGGGGCTTGGCTACACCTTC.

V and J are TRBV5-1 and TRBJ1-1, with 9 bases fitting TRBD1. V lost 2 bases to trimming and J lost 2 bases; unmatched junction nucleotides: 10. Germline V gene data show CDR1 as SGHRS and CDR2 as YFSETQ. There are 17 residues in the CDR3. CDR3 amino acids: CASSLQGAGPLNTEAFF. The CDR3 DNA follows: TGCGCCAGCAGCTTACAGGGGGCCGGACCGCTAAACACTGAAGCTTTCTTT.

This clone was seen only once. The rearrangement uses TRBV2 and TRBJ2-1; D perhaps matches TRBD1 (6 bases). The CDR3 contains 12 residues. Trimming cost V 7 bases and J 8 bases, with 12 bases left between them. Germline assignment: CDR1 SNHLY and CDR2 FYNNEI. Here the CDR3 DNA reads TGTGCCAGCAAGGCAGGGGTGGATGAGCAGTTCTTC. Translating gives CASKAGVDEQFF. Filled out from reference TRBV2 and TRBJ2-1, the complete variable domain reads EPEVTQTPSHQVTQMGQEVILRCVPISNHLYFYWYRQILGQKVEFLVSFYNNEISEKSEIFDDQFSVERPDGSNFTLKIRSTKLEDSAMYFCASKAGVDEQFFGPGTRLTVL.

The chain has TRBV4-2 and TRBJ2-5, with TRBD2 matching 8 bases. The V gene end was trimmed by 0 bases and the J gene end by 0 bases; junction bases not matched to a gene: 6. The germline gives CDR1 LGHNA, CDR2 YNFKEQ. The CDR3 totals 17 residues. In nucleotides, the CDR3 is TGTGCCAGCAGCCAAGATCCAGCGGGAGTATACCAAGAGACCCAGTACTTC. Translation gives CASSQDPAGVYQETQYF.

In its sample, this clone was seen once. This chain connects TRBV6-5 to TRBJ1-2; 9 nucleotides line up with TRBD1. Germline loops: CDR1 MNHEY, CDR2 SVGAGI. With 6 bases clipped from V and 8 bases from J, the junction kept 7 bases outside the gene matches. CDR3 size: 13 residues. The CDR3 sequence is CASSSQGARGYTF. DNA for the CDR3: TGTGCCAGCAGCTCACAGGGGGCGAGAGGCTACACCTTC.

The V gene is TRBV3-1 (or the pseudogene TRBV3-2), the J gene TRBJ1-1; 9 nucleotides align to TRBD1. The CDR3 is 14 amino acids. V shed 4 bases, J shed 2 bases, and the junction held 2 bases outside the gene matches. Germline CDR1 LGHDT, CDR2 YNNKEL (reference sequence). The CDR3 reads CASSRGQGNTEAFF. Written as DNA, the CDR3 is TGTGCCAGCAGCCGGGGACAGGGAAACACTGAAGCTTTCTTT.

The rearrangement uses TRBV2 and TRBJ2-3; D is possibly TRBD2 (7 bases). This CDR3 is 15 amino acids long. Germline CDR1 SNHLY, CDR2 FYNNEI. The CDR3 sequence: CGGRGYKAGTDTQYF. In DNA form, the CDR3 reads TGTGGGGGGAGGGGGTACAAGGCGGGCACAGATACGCAGTATTTT.

CDR3 sequence reads: CAWKRSGRAADGKYF. CDR3 DNA: TGTGCCTGGAAACGAAGCGGGAGGGCCGCCGATGGGAAGTACTTC. The gene calls are TRBV30 and TRBJ2-7; 10 bases map to TRBD2. The V gene's germline CDR1 is GTSNPN and CDR2 SVGIG (reference sequence). Trimming removed 4 bases from V and 11 bases from J; junction bases left unmatched: 17. CDR3 length equals 15 residues.

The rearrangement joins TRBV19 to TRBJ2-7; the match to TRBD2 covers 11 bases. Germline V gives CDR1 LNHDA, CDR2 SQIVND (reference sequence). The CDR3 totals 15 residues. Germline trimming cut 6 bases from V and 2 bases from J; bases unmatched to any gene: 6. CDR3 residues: CASRPLAGGPYEQYF. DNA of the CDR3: TGTGCCAGTAGGCCCTTAGCGGGAGGGCCCTACGAGCAGTACTTC.

The CDR3: CASMRSWGAGNTIYF. The CDR3 nucleotides are TGTGCCAGCATGAGGTCTTGGGGAGCTGGAAACACCATATATTTT. The chain has TRBV6-5 and TRBJ1-3, with D hard to call. The CDR3 consists of 15 residues. Germline lookup yields CDR1 MNHEY and CDR2 SVGAGI. V shed 7 bases and J shed 2 bases, with 15 bases lying between them.

CDR3 nucleotide sequence: TGCAGCGTTGGGGGACTAGCGGGAATCACCGGGGAGCTGTTTTTT. Translation gives CSVGGLAGITGELFF. The chain combines TRBV29-1 with TRBJ2-2; TRBD2 matches 13 bases. J gave up 4 bases and V 4 bases, and 3 bases lay outside the gene matches. The CDR3 length is 15 residues. From germline, CDR1 is SQVTM and CDR2 ANQGSEA.

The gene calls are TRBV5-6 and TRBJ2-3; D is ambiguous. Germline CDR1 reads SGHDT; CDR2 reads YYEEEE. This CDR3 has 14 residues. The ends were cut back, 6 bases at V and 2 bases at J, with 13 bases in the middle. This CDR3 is CASTLGILTDTQYF. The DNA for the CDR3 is TGTGCCAGCACCCTGGGCATACTCACAGATACGCAGTATTTT.

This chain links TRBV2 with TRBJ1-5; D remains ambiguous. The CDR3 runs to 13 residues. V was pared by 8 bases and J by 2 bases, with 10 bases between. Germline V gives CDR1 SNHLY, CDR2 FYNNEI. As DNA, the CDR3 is TGTGCCAGCGACTGGTCTGGCAATCAGCCCCAGCATTTT. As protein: CASDWSGNQPQHF.

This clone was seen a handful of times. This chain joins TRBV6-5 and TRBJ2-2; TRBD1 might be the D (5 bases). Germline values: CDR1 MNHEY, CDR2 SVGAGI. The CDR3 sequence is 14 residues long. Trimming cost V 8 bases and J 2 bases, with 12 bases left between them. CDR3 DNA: TGTGCCAGCGCCTCCGACAGAAACACCGGGGAGCTGTTTTTT. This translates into CASASDRNTGELFF.

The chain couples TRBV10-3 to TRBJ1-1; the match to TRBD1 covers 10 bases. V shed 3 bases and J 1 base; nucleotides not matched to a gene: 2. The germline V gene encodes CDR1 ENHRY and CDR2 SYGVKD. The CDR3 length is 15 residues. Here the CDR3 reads CAISEGDRGNTEAFF. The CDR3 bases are TGTGCCATCAGTGAAGGGGACAGGGGGAACACTGAAGCTTTCTTT.

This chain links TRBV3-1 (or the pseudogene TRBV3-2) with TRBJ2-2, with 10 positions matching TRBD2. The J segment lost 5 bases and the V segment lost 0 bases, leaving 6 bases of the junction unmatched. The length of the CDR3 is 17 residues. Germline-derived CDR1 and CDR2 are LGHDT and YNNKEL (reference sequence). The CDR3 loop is CASSQDLAGAWTGELFF. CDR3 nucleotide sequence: TGTGCCAGCAGCCAAGATCTAGCGGGAGCTTGGACCGGGGAGCTGTTTTTT.

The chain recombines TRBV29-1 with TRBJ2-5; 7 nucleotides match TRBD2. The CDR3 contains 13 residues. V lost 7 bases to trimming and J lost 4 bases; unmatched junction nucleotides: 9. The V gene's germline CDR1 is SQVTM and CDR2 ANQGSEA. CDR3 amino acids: CSGKSGVGETQYF. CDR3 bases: TGCAGCGGAAAGAGCGGGGTGGGAGAGACCCAGTACTTC.

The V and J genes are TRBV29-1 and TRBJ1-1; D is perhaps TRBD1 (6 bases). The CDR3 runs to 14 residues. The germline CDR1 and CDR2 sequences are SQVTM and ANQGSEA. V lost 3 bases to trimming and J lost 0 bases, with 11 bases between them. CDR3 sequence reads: CSVEPGGMNTEAFF. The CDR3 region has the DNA TGCAGCGTTGAGCCTGGGGGCATGAACACTGAAGCTTTCTTT.

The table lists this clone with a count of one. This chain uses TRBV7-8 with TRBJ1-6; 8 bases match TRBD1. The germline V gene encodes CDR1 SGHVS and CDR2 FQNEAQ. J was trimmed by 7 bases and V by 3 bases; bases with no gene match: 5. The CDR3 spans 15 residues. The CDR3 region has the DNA TGTGCCAGCAGCTTGCAGGGGGCAGGCAATTCACCCCTCCACTTT. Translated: CASSLQGAGNSPLHF.